What follows are 18 T cell receptor beta chains derived from one specimen sequenced in a study of T cells in narcolepsy (dated by TCRdb to the late 2010s). The library was prepared using the immunoSEQ multiplex PCR assay. TCRdb carries this immuneACCESS record with in-frame sequences only. Its versions omit some clonotypes, under half of them owing to an unresolved V gene in the studies checked, with the rest unexplained. The sample contains around 30,000 clones, about 83% of them found a single time. The ten largest clones represent 0.75% to 1% of the sample. The sample taken for sequencing was CD45RA- memory CD4+ T cells from PBMCs. Taken with the paper, the label for cell subset or site translates to: memory T cells sorted ex vivo from peripheral blood. Receptors were obtained from a human donor with narcolepsy.

This sequence joins TRBV5-5 and TRBJ2-6, with TRBD1 identical over 8 bases. With 4 bases clipped from V and 0 bases from J, the junction kept 3 bases outside the gene matches. The CDR3 runs to 16 residues. Germline values: CDR1 SGHKS, CDR2 YYEKEE (reference sequence). The CDR3: CASSGTGPSGANVLTF. CDR3 in DNA: TGTGCCAGCAGCGGGACAGGTCCCTCTGGGGCCAACGTCCTGACTTTC. Together with reference TRBV5-5 and TRBJ2-6, the CDR3 gives the full variable domain: DAGVTQSPTHLIKTRGQQVTLRCSPISGHKSVSWYQQVLGQGPQFIFQYYEKEERGRGNFPDRFSARQFPNYSSELNVNALLLGDSALYLCASSGTGPSGANVLTFGAGSRLTVL.

A note on this clone: At one boundary the junction diverges from the germline segment, which might be a read error. The rearrangement joins TRBV5-4 to TRBJ2-5, with 9 positions matching TRBD2. Germline values: CDR1 SGHNT, CDR2 YYREEE (reference sequence). The CDR3 runs 16 residues. CDR3 sequence reads: CARSLAGRGGGETQYF. Here the CDR3 DNA reads TGTGCCCGCAGCTTGGCTGGGCGGGGGGGCGGCGAGACCCAGTACTTC. Filled out from reference TRBV5-4 and TRBJ2-5, the complete variable domain reads ETGVTQSPTHLIKTRGQQVTLRCSSQSGHNTVSWYQQALGQGPQFIFQYYREEENGRGNFPPRFSGLQFPNYSSELNVNALELDDSALYLCARSLAGRGGGETQYFGPGTRLLVL.

This CDR3 reads CASSPGQGLEKLFF. The DNA for the CDR3 is TGTGCCAGCTCACCGGGACAGGGTTTGGAAAAACTGTTTTTT. The chain is built from TRBV18 and TRBJ1-4; TRBD1 agrees at 9 bases. This CDR3 comprises 14 residues. V shed 3 bases, J shed 8 bases, and the junction held 4 bases outside the gene matches. CDR1 KGHSH and CDR2 LQKENI come from the germline V gene. Variable domain in full (rest from reference TRBV18 and TRBJ1-4): NAGVMQNPRHLVRRRGQEARLRCSPMKGHSHVYWYRQLPEEGLKFMVYLQKENIIDESGMPKERFSAEFPKEGPSILRIQQVVRGDSAAYFCASSPGQGLEKLFFGSGTQLSVL.

The chain carries TRBV5-4 and TRBJ1-2; a weak D match, TRBD1 (6 bases). Germline CDR1 and CDR2: SGHNT and YYREEE (reference sequence). V was pared by 0 bases and J by 7 bases, with 13 bases between. This CDR3 has 14 residues. The CDR3 sequence: CASSLDRAVGGYTF. CDR3 DNA sequence: TGTGCCAGCAGCTTGGACAGGGCCGTTGGTGGCTACACCTTC.

J is TRBJ2-3 and V is TRBV7-2; maybe TRBD2 (7 bases). V was clipped by 5 bases and J by 4 bases, with 13 bases between them. The germline V gene encodes CDR1 SGHTA and CDR2 FQGNSA. The length of the CDR3 is 14 residues. CDR3 protein: CASSQGGASDTQYF. In nucleotides, the CDR3 is TGTGCCAGCAGCCAAGGGGGGGCTTCAGATACGCAGTATTTT.

The chain joins TRBV14 to TRBJ2-7; 8 bases match TRBD1. Germline V gives CDR1 SGHDN, CDR2 FVKESK. V lost 4 bases to trimming and J lost 3 bases; unmatched junction nucleotides: 5. The CDR3 is 14 amino acids. The CDR3 nucleotides are TGTGCCAGCAGCCGCACGGACAGGGACTACGAGCAGTACTTC. Translated: CASSRTDRDYEQYF. Variable domain in full (rest from reference TRBV14 and TRBJ2-7): EAGVTQFPSHSVIEKGQTVTLRCDPISGHDNLYWYRRVMGKEIKFLLHFVKESKQDESGMPNNRFLAERTGGTYSTLKVQPAELEDSGVYFCASSRTDRDYEQYFGPGTRLTVT.

The chain carries TRBV2 and TRBJ1-1; 7 bases line up with TRBD1. This CDR3 region has 13 residues. Germline V CDR1 and CDR2: SNHLY, FYNNEI. V lost 8 bases to trimming and J lost 7 bases; unmatched junction nucleotides: 10. The CDR3 sequence: CASQITGVVEAFF. The CDR3 DNA follows: TGTGCCAGCCAAATCACAGGGGTGGTTGAAGCTTTCTTT.

This clone is a singleton in its sample. The chain employs TRBV9 and TRBJ1-1, with a possible D match to TRBD1 (5 bases). Germline CDR1 reads SGDLS; CDR2 reads YYNGEE. The CDR3 runs 15 residues. V lost 2 bases and J 0 bases, leaving 11 bases between the germline ends. The CDR3 bases are TGTGCCAGCAGCGTCCAGGGAAATCTGAACACTGAAGCTTTCTTT. It specifies CASSVQGNLNTEAFF.

This clone was detected once. The rearrangement links TRBV4-2 to TRBJ2-2; D gene ambiguous. Trimming took off 1 base at V and 6 bases at J, with 9 bases between the two ends. Germline V gene data show CDR1 as LGHNA and CDR2 as YNFKEQ. The CDR3 sequence is 14 residues long. The CDR3 DNA follows: TGTGCCAGCAGCCAAGGGCTAGTGTCCGGGGAGCTGTTTTTT. Its translation: CASSQGLVSGELFF.

The CDR3 protein is CASSQGWNIQYF. The CDR3 nucleotides are TGTGCCAGCAGCCAGGGTTGGAACATTCAGTACTTC. This chain links TRBV14 with TRBJ2-4; D uncertain. Between the trimmed V and J ends, which lost 3 bases and 7 bases, there was a span of 7 bases. The germline V gene has CDR1 SGHDN and CDR2 FVKESK. There are 12 residues in the CDR3.

The CDR3 spells CSAGEGLEQYF. CDR3 sequence (DNA): TGCAGTGCAGGGGAGGGGCTCGAGCAGTACTTC. The rearrangement joins TRBV20-1 to TRBJ2-7, with 7 bases fitting TRBD2. There are 11 residues in the CDR3. V lost 6 bases to trimming and J lost 6 bases; unmatched junction nucleotides: 5. CDR1 DFQATT and CDR2 SNEGSKA come from the germline V gene (reference sequence).

The rearrangement joins TRBV6-5 to TRBJ2-3; D is ambiguous. The V gene's germline CDR1 is MNHEY and CDR2 SVGAGI. The CDR3 is 16 residues long. With 0 bases removed from V and 2 bases from J, the gap between germline ends came to 12 bases. The CDR3 sequence is CASSYSPLSNTDTQYF. The CDR3 DNA reads TGTGCCAGCAGTTACTCGCCCCTGTCGAACACAGATACGCAGTATTTT.

This clone was seen a single time. J is TRBJ1-1 and V is TRBV18, with D hard to call. Looked up from germline, CDR1 is KGHSH and CDR2 is LQKENI. Trimming shortened V by 9 bases and J by 1 base, and 15 bases separated the two germline ends. The CDR3 spans 14 residues. The CDR3 coding sequence is TGTGCCAGTACCCAAGGCGGTCAGAACACTGAAGCTTTCTTT. Translating gives CASTQGGQNTEAFF. Full variable domain (remainder filled in from reference TRBV18 and TRBJ1-1): NAGVMQNPRHLVRRRGQEARLRCSPMKGHSHVYWYRQLPEEGLKFMVYLQKENIIDESGMPKERFSAEFPKEGPSILRIQQVVRGDSAAYFCASTQGGQNTEAFFGQGTRLTVV.

The chain is built from TRBV7-3 and TRBJ2-1; no definite D call. V gave up 6 bases and J gave up 4 bases, with 16 bases separating them. There are 15 residues in the CDR3. Germline CDR1 and CDR2: SGHTA and FQGTGA. The CDR3 reads CASRHGSNGYNEQFF. The DNA of the CDR3 is TGTGCCAGCAGGCACGGGTCCAATGGTTACAATGAGCAGTTCTTC.

The rearrangement joins TRBV7-2 to TRBJ2-2; a weak D match, TRBD2 (6 bases). There are 15 residues in the CDR3. V was cut by 4 bases and J by 5 bases, with 14 bases left in between. CDR1 and CDR2 from the germline V gene are SGHTA and FQGNSA. The CDR3 reads CASSYGGFTTGELFF. CDR3 nucleotides: TGTGCCAGCAGCTACGGGGGATTCACTACCGGGGAGCTGTTTTTT.

The chain has TRBV10-3 and TRBJ2-2, with a weak D call TRBD1 (5 bases). CDR3 size: 14 residues. The germline gives CDR1 ENHRY, CDR2 SYGVKD. Trimming removed 0 bases at V and 7 bases at J, with 9 bases between. As DNA, the CDR3 is TGTGCCATCAGTGAGTCAGGGGTGGTCGGGGAGCTGTTTTTT. This codes for CAISESGVVGELFF.

V is TRBV6-6 and J is TRBJ2-2, with 11 bases that match TRBD1. Looked up from germline, CDR1 is MNHNY and CDR2 is SVGAGI (reference sequence). The CDR3 is 13 residues long. With V trimmed by 10 bases and J by 7 bases, 5 bases remained unmatched. This CDR3 reads CATGQGANGELFF. CDR3 DNA sequence: TGTGCCACCGGACAGGGGGCGAACGGGGAGCTGTTTTTT.

The chain links TRBV19 to TRBJ1-6, with 8 bases fitting TRBD1. V was pared by 4 bases and J by 7 bases, with 6 bases of the junction left unmatched. The germline V gene encodes CDR1 LNHDA and CDR2 SQIVND (reference sequence). The CDR3 runs to 15 residues. In DNA, the CDR3 is TGTGCCAGTAGTACCGCGACAGGGGCGAATTCACCCCTCCACTTT. Translating it yields CASSTATGANSPLHF.